These 10 T cell receptor beta chains share one sample of origin, sequenced in a study of cytomegalovirus exposure and HLA in healthy donors. The PCR had 60 Vbeta and 13 Jbeta primers. Some clones are missing from TCRdb's copy, which holds only in-frame ones; the method was immunoSEQ multiplex PCR. The sample yields more than 80,000 clones, 81% seen once. Sequencing used PBMCs. These receptors were collected from a girl aged 2 to 9 in good health and CMV-seropositive.

The rearrangement joins TRBV6-4 to TRBJ2-6; the D gene is possibly TRBD2 (5 bases). Germline V gene sequence: CDR1 MRHNA, CDR2 SNTAGT. V was pared by 5 bases and J by 0 bases, with 5 bases between. The CDR3 spans 14 residues. The CDR3 sequence: CASSSGSGANVLTF. CDR3 coding DNA: TGTGCCAGCAGTAGCGGCTCTGGGGCCAACGTCCTGACTTTC.

CDR3 residues: CSVVSETQYF. The CDR3 nucleotides are TGCAGCGTTGTTAGTGAGACCCAGTACTTC. The gene calls are TRBV29-1 and TRBJ2-5; D unclear. V was trimmed by 4 bases and J by 5 bases, leaving 5 bases between them. The germline V gene has CDR1 SQVTM and CDR2 ANQGSEA. The CDR3 consists of 10 residues.

The V call is TRBV4-3, the J call TRBJ1-5; D perhaps matches TRBD1 (5 bases). V shed 0 bases and J shed 3 bases, with 9 bases lying between them. The CDR3 runs to 15 residues. Germline V CDR1 and CDR2: LGHNA, YSLEER. The CDR3 sequence: CASSQEAGFNQPQHF. The DNA of the CDR3 is TGCGCCAGCAGCCAAGAGGCAGGGTTCAATCAGCCCCAGCATTTT.

The chain carries TRBV30 and TRBJ1-4; D ambiguous. Germline V lookup: CDR1 GTSNPN, CDR2 SVGIG (reference sequence). The CDR3 contains 14 residues. V was clipped by 0 bases and J by 8 bases, with 13 bases between them. DNA for the CDR3: TGTGCCTGGAGTGTAGTTAGAAGCGGCGAAAAACTGTTTTTT. This encodes CAWSVVRSGEKLFF.

The CDR3 region is CASSLVGVVEQYF. CDR3 nucleotides: TGTGCCAGCAGCTTGGTAGGAGTCGTCGAGCAGTACTTC. This chain joins TRBV5-6 and TRBJ2-7, with D uncertain. The CDR3 spans 13 residues. Germline V lookup: CDR1 SGHDT, CDR2 YYEEEE. Trimming took off 0 bases at V and 6 bases at J, with 10 bases between the two ends.

The chain combines TRBV29-1 with TRBJ2-7; TRBD2 might be the D (6 bases). Between the trimmed V and J ends, which lost 4 bases and 2 bases, there was a span of 12 bases. CDR3 size: 13 residues. Germline CDR1 and CDR2: SQVTM and ANQGSEA. CDR3: CSVVSPGAYEQYF. The CDR3, as DNA: TGCAGCGTTGTATCGCCGGGGGCCTACGAGCAGTACTTC.

This sequence joins TRBV27 and TRBJ2-1, with a tentative D call TRBD2 (5 bases). The germline V gene encodes CDR1 MNHEY and CDR2 SMNVEV (reference sequence). The CDR3 is 12 residues long. Trimming took off 7 bases at V and 7 bases at J, with 11 bases between the two ends. CDR3 amino acids: CASTGPGNEQFF. The CDR3 bases are TGTGCCAGCACGGGTCCGGGGAATGAGCAGTTCTTC.

The count of this clone is one. V and J are TRBV19 and TRBJ1-1; TRBD1 matches 7 bases. Trimming removed 1 base from V and 4 bases from J; junction bases left unmatched: 21. The CDR3 runs 20 residues. The V gene's germline CDR1 is LNHDA and CDR2 SQIVND (reference sequence). CDR3 coding DNA: TGTGCCAGTAGTATAGTAAGGCGCAACACCAGGGGGGCAGGGGGCACTGAAGCTTTCTTT. Its protein product is CASSIVRRNTRGAGGTEAFF.

V and J are TRBV2 and TRBJ1-1, with 7 bases lining up with TRBD1. Trimming cost V 6 bases and J 1 base; bases outside gene matches: 2. The CDR3 covers 13 residues. Germline V gene data show CDR1 as SNHLY and CDR2 as FYNNEI. CDR3 in amino acids: CASRGQENTEAFF. CDR3 DNA sequence: TGTGCCAGCAGAGGACAGGAGAACACTGAAGCTTTCTTT. Together with reference TRBV2 and TRBJ1-1, the CDR3 gives the full variable domain: EPEVTQTPSHQVTQMGQEVILRCVPISNHLYFYWYRQILGQKVEFLVSFYNNEISEKSEIFDDQFSVERPDGSNFTLKIRSTKLEDSAMYFCASRGQENTEAFFGQGTRLTVV.

The gene calls are TRBV10-3 and TRBJ2-3; TRBD2 agrees at 9 bases. From germline, CDR1 is ENHRY and CDR2 SYGVKD. This CDR3 region has 15 residues. The J segment lost 3 bases and the V segment lost 2 bases, leaving 3 bases of the junction unmatched. The CDR3 nucleotides are TGTGCCATCAGTGAGGGACTAGCGACTACAGATACGCAGTATTTT. Translating gives CAISEGLATTDTQYF.